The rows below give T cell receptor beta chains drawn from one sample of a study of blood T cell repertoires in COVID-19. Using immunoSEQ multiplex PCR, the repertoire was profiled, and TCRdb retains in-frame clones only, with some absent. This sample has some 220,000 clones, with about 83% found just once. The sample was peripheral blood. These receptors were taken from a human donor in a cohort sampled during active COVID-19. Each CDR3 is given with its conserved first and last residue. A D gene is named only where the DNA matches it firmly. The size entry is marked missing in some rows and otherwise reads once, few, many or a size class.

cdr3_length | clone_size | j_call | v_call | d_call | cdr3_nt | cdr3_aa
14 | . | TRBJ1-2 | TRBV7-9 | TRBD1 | TGTGCCAGCAGCCTGGGGACAGAAGTCTATGGCTACACCTTC | CASSLGTEVYGYTF
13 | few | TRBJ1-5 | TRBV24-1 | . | TGTGCCACCAGTCAGGGGACCAATCAGCCCCAGCATTTT | CATSQGTNQPQHF
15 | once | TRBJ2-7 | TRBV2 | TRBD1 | TGTGCCAGCATCCTACCGGGACAGGGGAACAACGAGCAGTACTTC | CASILPGQGNNEQYF
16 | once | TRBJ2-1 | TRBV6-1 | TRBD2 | TGTGCCAGCAGAGAACTAAAGGGACTAGGGGGGGATGAGCAGTTCTTC | CASRELKGLGGDEQFF
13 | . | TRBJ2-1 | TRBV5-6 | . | TGTGCCAGCAGCCCGGACAGCCGTAATGAGCAGTTCTTC | CASSPDSRNEQFF
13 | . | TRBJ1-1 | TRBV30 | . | TGTGCCTGGAGTGCCAACAGAAACACTGAAGCTTTCTTT | CAWSANRNTEAFF
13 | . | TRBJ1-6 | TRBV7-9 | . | TGTGCCAGCTCGGCAGGGGAAAATTTACCCCTCCACTTT | CASSAGENLPLHF
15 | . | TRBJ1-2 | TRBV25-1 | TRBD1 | TGTGCCAGCAGTGAACCGGGGACAGGATACTATGGCTACACCTTC | CASSEPGTGYYGYTF
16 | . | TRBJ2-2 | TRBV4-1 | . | TGCGCCAGCAGCCAAGCGGGCCAAAGGGGGACCGGGGAGCTGTTTTTT | CASSQAGQRGTGELFF
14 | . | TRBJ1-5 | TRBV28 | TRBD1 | TGTGCCAGCATTACGGGACAGGGCTATCAGCCCCAGCATTTT | CASITGQGYQPQHF
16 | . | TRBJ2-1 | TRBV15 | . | TGTGCCACCAGCAATATCAAGGGGCAAGCCTACAATGAGCAGTTCTTC | CATSNIKGQAYNEQFF
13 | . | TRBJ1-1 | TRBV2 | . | TGTGCCAGCAGTGTATCCGGGGGCACTGAAGCTTTCTTT | CASSVSGGTEAFF
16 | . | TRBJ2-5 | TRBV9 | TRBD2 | TGTGCCAGCAGCGTATCCACTAGCGGGGGGCAAGAGACCCAGTACTTC | CASSVSTSGGQETQYF
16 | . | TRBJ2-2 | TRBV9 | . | TGTGCCAGCAGCGTAGCTACGGGGGGCGCAACCGGGGAGCTGTTTTTT | CASSVATGGATGELFF
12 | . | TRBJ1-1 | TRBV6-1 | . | TGTGCCAGCAGTGAATTAAACACTGAAGCTTTCTTT | CASSELNTEAFF
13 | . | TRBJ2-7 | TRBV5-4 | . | TGTGCCAGCAGCTTAACAGGGCCCTACGAGCAGTACTTC | CASSLTGPYEQYF
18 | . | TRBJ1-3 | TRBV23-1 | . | TGCGCCAGCAGTCATGAGGGAAGGGGGACCAACTCTGGAAACACCATATATTTT | CASSHEGRGTNSGNTIYF
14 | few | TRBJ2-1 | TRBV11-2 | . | TGTGCCAGCAGCTTAGATCCAGCCCCAGGGGAGCAGTTCTTC | CASSLDPAPGEQFF
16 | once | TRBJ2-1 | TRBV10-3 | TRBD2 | TGTGCCATCAGTGAGTCAGCGGGGGGATCCTACAATGAGCAGTTCTTC | CAISESAGGSYNEQFF
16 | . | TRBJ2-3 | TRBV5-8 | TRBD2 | TGTGCCAGCAGCTTGTACGTAGCGGGGAGCACAGATACGCAGTATTTT | CASSLYVAGSTDTQYF
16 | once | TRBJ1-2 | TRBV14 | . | TGTGCCAGCAGCCAAGATCCCCCAGTCTCACGGAGTGGCTACACCTTC | CASSQDPPVSRSGYTF
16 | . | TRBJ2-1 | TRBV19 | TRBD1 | TGTGCCAGTAGACTGGGACAGGGGGTAGCCTACAATGAGCAGTTCTTC | CASRLGQGVAYNEQFF
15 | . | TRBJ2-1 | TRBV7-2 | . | TGTGCCAGCAGCTTAGCCGGGTTCGGGGACAATGAGCAGTTCTTC | CASSLAGFGDNEQFF
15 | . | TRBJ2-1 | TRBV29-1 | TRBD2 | TGCAGCGTGGGAACACTAGCGGGAGGGATCAATGAGCAGTTCTTC | CSVGTLAGGINEQFF
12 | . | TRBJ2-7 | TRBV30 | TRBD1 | TGTGCCTCCGGGGCAGGGGGCTACGAGCAGTACTTC | CASGAGGYEQYF
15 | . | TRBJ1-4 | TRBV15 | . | TGTGCCACCAGCGCCCAACGGGGGGGCAATGAAAAACTGTTTTTT | CATSAQRGGNEKLFF